One sample yielded the 20 T cell receptor beta chains listed below, sequenced in a study of blood T cell repertoires in COVID-19. The method was immunoSEQ multiplex PCR; TCRdb's version includes in-frame clones alone and lacks a portion of them. The sample consists of 210,000 or so clones, 92% of them appearing once. The sequencing sample was made of peripheral blood. The receptors originated from a man aged 25 to 45 with acute or convalescent COVID-19.

This chain connects TRBV6-1 to TRBJ1-2; the match to TRBD1 covers 8 bases. CDR1 is MNHNS, CDR2 SASEGT, per germline. The CDR3 runs 16 residues. V was clipped by 0 bases and J by 0 bases; unmatched bases: 3. The CDR3 is CASSEAGTGANYGYTF. CDR3 DNA sequence: TGTGCCAGCAGTGAAGCGGGGACAGGAGCTAACTATGGCTACACCTTC.

V and J are TRBV6-5 and TRBJ2-3; 9 nucleotides align to TRBD2. Germline CDR1 reads MNHEY; CDR2 reads SVGAGI. The CDR3 has 15 residues. V lost 7 bases and J lost 6; bases outside the gene matches: 11. This CDR3 reads CASIKTSGNLDTQYF. For the CDR3, the DNA is TGTGCCAGCATTAAGACTAGCGGCAATTTGGATACGCAGTATTTT.

This clone occurred once. V gene TRBV7-3 combines with J gene TRBJ1-3; the D is unclear. From germline, CDR1 is SGHTA and CDR2 FQGTGA. The CDR3 is made up of 13 amino acids. V lost 5 bases and J 4 bases, leaving 9 bases between the germline ends. CDR3 amino acids: CASSPRGGNTIYF. CDR3 DNA: TGTGCCAGCAGCCCTCGAGGCGGAAACACCATATATTTT. Looking up the rest from reference TRBV7-3 and TRBJ1-3 gives the full variable domain: GAGVSQTPSNKVTEKGKYVELRCDPISGHTALYWYRQSLGQGPEFLIYFQGTGAADDSGLPNDRFFAVRPEGSVSTLKIQRTERGDSAVYLCASSPRGGNTIYFGEGSWLTVV.

The gene calls are TRBV10-1 and TRBJ2-1; tentative D call: TRBD2 (5 bases). This CDR3 is built from 16 residues. Germline V gene lookup returns CDR1 WNHNN and CDR2 SYGVQD (reference sequence). V shed 5 bases and J shed 6 bases, with 20 bases lying between them. CDR3 DNA: TGCGCCAGCAGTTCGACCCCCAGTTTGGACTCCAATGAGCAGTTCTTC. This encodes CASSSTPSLDSNEQFF.

This sequence joins TRBV28 and TRBJ1-1, with D hard to call. The V end lost 1 base, the J end lost 10 bases, and 13 bases lay between the germline ends. Germline V CDR1 and CDR2: MDHEN, SYDVKM. The CDR3 runs to 13 residues. The CDR3 protein is CASSLSTPPGAFF. The CDR3 DNA reads as TGTGCCAGCAGTTTATCGACGCCGCCGGGAGCTTTCTTT. Drawing the rest from reference TRBV28 and TRBJ1-1, the complete variable domain is DVKVTQSSRYLVKRTGEKVFLECVQDMDHENMFWYRQDPGLGLRLIYFSYDVKMKEKGDIPEGYSVSREKKERFSLILESASTNQTSMYLCASSLSTPPGAFFGQGTRLTVV.

This chain uses TRBV27 with TRBJ1-1; D not resolved. V dropped 8 bases and J dropped 7 bases, with 17 bases sitting between them. Germline V gene lookup returns CDR1 MNHEY and CDR2 SMNVEV (reference sequence). This CDR3 has 13 amino acids. Here the CDR3 reads CASGRSEGNEAFF. The CDR3, as DNA: TGTGCCAGCGGGAGGTCCGAAGGCAATGAAGCTTTCTTT.

In this sample, this clone turned up a few times. The chain employs TRBV7-9 and TRBJ2-3; possibly TRBD2 for D (5 bases). Germline V lookup: CDR1 SEHNR, CDR2 FQNEAQ (reference sequence). The CDR3 spans 15 residues. Trimming pared 2 bases from V and 2 bases from J, leaving 11 bases between. CDR3 residues: CASSLRGFLTDTQYF. In DNA, the CDR3 is TGTGCCAGCAGCTTAAGAGGGTTCCTCACAGATACGCAGTATTTT.

The chain couples TRBV24-1 to TRBJ2-3, with 8 bases matching TRBD2. CDR1 and CDR2 from the germline V gene are KGHDR and SFDVKD. This CDR3 spans 16 amino acids. With V trimmed by 5 bases and J by 0 bases, 6 bases remained unmatched. This CDR3 reads CATSARGGSSTDTQYF. CDR3 coding DNA: TGTGCCACCAGTGCCCGGGGGGGCTCTAGCACAGATACGCAGTATTTT.

This chain joins TRBV7-3 and TRBJ2-2; D may be TRBD2 (5 bases). Trimming pared 5 bases from V and 0 bases from J, leaving 7 bases between. Germline lookup yields CDR1 SGHTA and CDR2 FQGTGA. The CDR3 consists of 14 residues. CDR3 region: CASSPLANTGELFF. The CDR3 DNA reads as TGTGCCAGCAGCCCACTAGCGAACACCGGGGAGCTGTTTTTT.

The chain combines TRBV7-8 with TRBJ2-5; no clear D gene. Germline V lookup: CDR1 SGHVS, CDR2 FQNEAQ. The CDR3 is made up of 15 amino acids. V was cut by 4 bases and J by 2 bases, with 14 bases left in between. The CDR3 region is CASSSIGGLQETQYF. CDR3 sequence (DNA): TGTGCCAGCAGCTCTATCGGTGGGCTACAAGAGACCCAGTACTTC.

As DNA, the CDR3 is TGTGCCAGCAGCTTAGCTCACTCCATGAACACTGAAGCTTTCTTT. Translated: CASSLAHSMNTEAFF. This chain uses TRBV7-8 with TRBJ1-1; D remains unclear. Germline CDR1 SGHVS, CDR2 FQNEAQ. V lost 0 bases, J lost 0 bases, and 8 bases lay in between. This CDR3 is 15 amino acids long.

The chain combines TRBV19 with TRBJ2-7, with D tentatively TRBD1 (6 bases). The CDR3 is 14 amino acids. The ends were cut back, 3 bases at V and 4 bases at J, with 13 bases in the middle. Germline V gives CDR1 LNHDA, CDR2 SQIVND (reference sequence). The CDR3 nucleotides read TGTGCCAGTAGTATTGCGACAGGCGGGTACGAGCAGTACTTC. It is translated as CASSIATGGYEQYF.

This chain links TRBV14 with TRBJ2-2; D is perhaps TRBD1 (6 bases). V was trimmed by 1 base and J by 6 bases, leaving 12 bases between them. The germline CDR1 and CDR2 sequences are SGHDN and FVKESK. The CDR3 contains 15 residues. The CDR3 region is CASSQVQGSAGELFF. DNA of the CDR3: TGTGCCAGCAGCCAAGTGCAGGGGAGTGCCGGGGAGCTGTTTTTT.

The V call is TRBV28, the J call TRBJ2-7, with 9 bases aligning to TRBD1. Germline V gives CDR1 MDHEN, CDR2 SYDVKM. J was trimmed by 6 bases and V by 6 bases; bases with no gene match: 6. The CDR3 length is 13 residues. In DNA, the CDR3 is TGTGCCAGCAGAGGACAGGGGAGAGGCGAGCAGTACTTC. The encoded protein is CASRGQGRGEQYF.

The chain has TRBV3-1 (or the pseudogene TRBV3-2) and TRBJ2-7; 12 bases match TRBD2. The CDR3 length is 16 residues. The V gene end was trimmed by 3 bases and the J gene end by 3 bases; junction bases not matched to a gene: 6. Germline assignment: CDR1 LGHDT and CDR2 YNNKEL (reference sequence). For the CDR3, the DNA is TGTGCCAGCAGCCATCTAGCGGGGGGGCTCATCTACGAGCAGTACTTC. Amino acids: CASSHLAGGLIYEQYF.

This rearrangement joins TRBV25-1 to TRBJ2-3; D call uncertain. Trimming took 3 bases from V and 10 from J, leaving 11 bases between them. Germline-derived CDR1 and CDR2 are MGHDK and SYGVNS. The CDR3 extends over 12 amino acids. Here the CDR3 DNA reads TGTGCCAGCAGTGATTTGCGAGCACCGCAGTATTTT. This sequence encodes CASSDLRAPQYF. Based on the CDR3 plus reference TRBV25-1 and TRBJ2-3, the full variable domain is EADIYQTPRYLVIGTGKKITLECSQTMGHDKMYWYQQDPGMELHLIHYSYGVNSTEKGDLSSESTVSRIRTEHFPLTLESARPSHTSQYLCASSDLRAPQYFGPGTRLTVL.

V and J are TRBV18 and TRBJ1-3; D not certain. Germline-derived CDR1 and CDR2 are KGHSH and LQKENI. V shed 6 bases and J shed 0 bases, with 6 bases lying between them. CDR3 length: 13 amino acids. The CDR3 is CASSADSGNTIYF. CDR3 nucleotide sequence: TGTGCCAGCTCGGCAGACTCTGGAAACACCATATATTTT.

The rearrangement uses TRBV7-9 and TRBJ2-6; no clear D gene. Germline lookup yields CDR1 SEHNR and CDR2 FQNEAQ (reference sequence). The CDR3 contains 16 residues. V lost 1 base and J 0 bases, leaving 7 bases between the germline ends. Here the CDR3 DNA reads TGTGCCAGCAGCTTAGGACTGAGCTCTGGGGCCAACGTCCTGACTTTC. This translates into CASSLGLSSGANVLTF.

The genes are TRBV5-1 and TRBJ2-7; D is perhaps TRBD2 (5 bases). V was shortened by 4 bases and J by 2 bases, with 13 bases between the two germline ends. The V gene's germline CDR1 is SGHRS and CDR2 YFSETQ. The CDR3 spans 14 residues. The CDR3 reads CASSATRTPYEQYF. The DNA for the CDR3 is TGCGCCAGCAGCGCCACTAGAACCCCCTACGAGCAGTACTTC.

This chain links TRBV13 with TRBJ2-3; 7 nucleotides align to TRBD2. V shed 5 bases, J shed 5 bases, and the junction held 10 bases outside the gene matches. The CDR3 spans 15 residues. Per germline, CDR1 PRHDT and CDR2 FYEKMQ (reference sequence). The CDR3 spells CASSPPAGALDTQYF. Written as DNA, the CDR3 is TGTGCCAGCAGCCCGCCGGCGGGAGCCCTAGATACGCAGTATTTT.